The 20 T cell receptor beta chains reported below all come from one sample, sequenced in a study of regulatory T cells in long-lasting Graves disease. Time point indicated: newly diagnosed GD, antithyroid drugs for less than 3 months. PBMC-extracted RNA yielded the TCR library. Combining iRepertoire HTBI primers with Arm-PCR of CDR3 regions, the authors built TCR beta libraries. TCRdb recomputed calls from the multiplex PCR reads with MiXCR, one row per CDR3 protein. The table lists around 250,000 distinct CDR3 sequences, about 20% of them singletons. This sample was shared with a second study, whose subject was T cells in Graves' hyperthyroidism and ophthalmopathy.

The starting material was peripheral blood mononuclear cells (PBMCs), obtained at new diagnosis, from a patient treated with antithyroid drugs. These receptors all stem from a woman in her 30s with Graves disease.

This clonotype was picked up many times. The CDR3 nucleotides read TGTGCCAGCAGCTTAGGTACGTGGGGTCAGCCCCAGCATTTT. It encodes CASSLGTWGQPQHF. The chain is built from TRBV7-8 and TRBJ1-5; D is unresolved. The CDR3 runs to 14 residues. V was cut by 1 base and J by 6 bases, with 10 bases left in between. Per the germline V gene, CDR1 is SGHVS and CDR2 is FQNEAQ.

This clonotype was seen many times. The chain's CDR3 is CASSFDINEKLFF. The CDR3 DNA reads TGTGCCAGCAGCTTCGACATCAATGAAAAACTGTTTTTT. The genes are TRBV7-8 and TRBJ1-4; D ambiguous. This CDR3 is 13 amino acids long. Germline values: CDR1 SGHVS, CDR2 FQNEAQ. V gave up 3 bases and J gave up 5 bases, with 7 bases separating them. Looking up the rest from reference TRBV7-8 and TRBJ1-4 gives the full variable domain: GAGVSQSPRYKVAKRGQDVALRCDPISGHVSLFWYQQALGQGPEFLTYFQNEAQLDKSGLPSDRFFAERPEGSVSTLKIQRTQQEDSAVYLCASSFDINEKLFFGSGTQLSVL.

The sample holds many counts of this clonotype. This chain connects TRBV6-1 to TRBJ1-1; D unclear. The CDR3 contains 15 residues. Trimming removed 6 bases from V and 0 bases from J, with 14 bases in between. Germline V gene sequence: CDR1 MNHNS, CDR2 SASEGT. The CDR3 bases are TGTGCCAGCAGGACGGAGACGGCCATGAACACTGAAGCTTTCTTT. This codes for CASRTETAMNTEAFF.

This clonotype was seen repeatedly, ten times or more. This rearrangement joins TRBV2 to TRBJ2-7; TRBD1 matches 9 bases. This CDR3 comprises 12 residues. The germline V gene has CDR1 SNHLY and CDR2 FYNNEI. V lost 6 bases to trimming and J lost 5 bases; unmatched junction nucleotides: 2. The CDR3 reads CASRRQGDEQYF. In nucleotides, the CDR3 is TGTGCCAGCAGAAGACAGGGGGACGAGCAGTACTTC.

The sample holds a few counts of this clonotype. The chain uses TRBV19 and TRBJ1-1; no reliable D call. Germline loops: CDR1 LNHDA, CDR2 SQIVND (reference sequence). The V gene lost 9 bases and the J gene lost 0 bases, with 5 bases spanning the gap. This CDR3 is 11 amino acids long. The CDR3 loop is CASLLNTEAFF. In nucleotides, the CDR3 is TGTGCCAGCCTACTGAACACTGAAGCTTTCTTT.

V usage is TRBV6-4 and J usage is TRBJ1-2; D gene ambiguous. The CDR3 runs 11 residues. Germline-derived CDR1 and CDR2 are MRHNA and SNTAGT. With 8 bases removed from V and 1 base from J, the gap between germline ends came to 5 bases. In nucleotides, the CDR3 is TGTGCCAGCGGGGTTAACTATGGCTACACCTTC. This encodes CASGVNYGYTF.

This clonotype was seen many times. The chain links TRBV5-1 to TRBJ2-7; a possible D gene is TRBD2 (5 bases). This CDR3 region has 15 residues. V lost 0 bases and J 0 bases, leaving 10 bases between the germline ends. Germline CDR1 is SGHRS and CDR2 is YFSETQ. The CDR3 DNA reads TGCGCCAGCAGCTTGGAGGTAGGGAGCTCCTACGAGCAGTACTTC. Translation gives CASSLEVGSSYEQYF.

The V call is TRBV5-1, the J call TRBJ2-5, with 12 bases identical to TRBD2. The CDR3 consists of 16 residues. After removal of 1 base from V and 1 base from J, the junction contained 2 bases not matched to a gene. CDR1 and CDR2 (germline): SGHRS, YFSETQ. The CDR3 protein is CASSLTSGGSQETQYF. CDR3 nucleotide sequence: TGCGCCAGCAGCTTGACTAGCGGGGGGTCCCAAGAGACCCAGTACTTC.

The CDR3 protein is CASSPALVSSSYNSPLHF. In nucleotides, the CDR3 is TGTGCCAGCAGCCCGGCACTAGTCTCAAGCTCCTATAATTCACCCCTCCACTTT. This rearrangement joins TRBV5-6 to TRBJ1-6, with D uncertain. The CDR3 totals 18 residues. Between the trimmed V and J ends, which lost 4 bases and 0 bases, there was a span of 17 bases. Germline CDR1 SGHDT, CDR2 YYEEEE.

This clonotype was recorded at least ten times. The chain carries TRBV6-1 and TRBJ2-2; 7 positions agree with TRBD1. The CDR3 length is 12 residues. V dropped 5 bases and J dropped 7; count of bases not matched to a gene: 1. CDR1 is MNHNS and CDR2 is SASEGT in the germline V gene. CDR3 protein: CASSPGGGELFF. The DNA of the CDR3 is TGTGCCAGCAGTCCAGGGGGCGGGGAGCTGTTTTTT.

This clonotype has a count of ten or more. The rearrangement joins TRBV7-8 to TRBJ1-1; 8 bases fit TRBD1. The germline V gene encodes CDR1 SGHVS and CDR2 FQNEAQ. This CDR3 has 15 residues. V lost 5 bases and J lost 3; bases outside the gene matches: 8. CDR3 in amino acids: CASSPPDRAHTEAFF. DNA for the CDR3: TGTGCCAGCAGCCCGCCGGACAGGGCCCACACTGAAGCTTTCTTT.

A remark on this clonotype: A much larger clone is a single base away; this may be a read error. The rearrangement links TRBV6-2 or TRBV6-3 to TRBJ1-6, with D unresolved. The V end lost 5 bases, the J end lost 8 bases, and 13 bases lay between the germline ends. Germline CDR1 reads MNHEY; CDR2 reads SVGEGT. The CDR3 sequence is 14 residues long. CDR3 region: CASSERGRDSPLHF. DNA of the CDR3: TGTGCCAGCAGTGAGCGGGGTAGGGATTCACCCCTCCACTTT.

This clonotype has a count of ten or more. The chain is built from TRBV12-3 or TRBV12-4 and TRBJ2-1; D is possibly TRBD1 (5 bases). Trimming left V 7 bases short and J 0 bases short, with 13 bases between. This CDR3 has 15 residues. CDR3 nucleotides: TGTGCCAGCAACCACAGGAGAGTCTCCTACAATGAGCAGTTCTTC. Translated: CASNHRRVSYNEQFF.

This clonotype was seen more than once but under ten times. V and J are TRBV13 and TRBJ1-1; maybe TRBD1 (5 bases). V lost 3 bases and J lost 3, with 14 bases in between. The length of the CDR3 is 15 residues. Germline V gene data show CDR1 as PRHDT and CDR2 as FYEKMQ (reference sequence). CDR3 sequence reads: CASSFGGGRYTEAFF. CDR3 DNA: TGTGCCAGCAGCTTTGGGGGGGGTCGGTACACTGAAGCTTTCTTT.

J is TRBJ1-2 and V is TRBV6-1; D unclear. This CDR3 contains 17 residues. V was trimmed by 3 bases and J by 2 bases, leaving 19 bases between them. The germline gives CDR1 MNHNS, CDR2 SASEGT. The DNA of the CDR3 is TGTGCCAGCAGTGATCCCGGGCCCGTAAGAATAAACTATGGCTACACCTTC. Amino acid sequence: CASSDPGPVRINYGYTF.

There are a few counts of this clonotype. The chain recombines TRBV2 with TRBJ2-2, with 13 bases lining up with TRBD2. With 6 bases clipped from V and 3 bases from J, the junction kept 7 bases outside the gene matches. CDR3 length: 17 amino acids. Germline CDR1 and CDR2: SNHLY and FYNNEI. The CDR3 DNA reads TGTGCCAGCAGCCTTACTAGCGGGGGGGGGTACACCGGGGAGCTGTTTTTT. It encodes CASSLTSGGGYTGELFF.

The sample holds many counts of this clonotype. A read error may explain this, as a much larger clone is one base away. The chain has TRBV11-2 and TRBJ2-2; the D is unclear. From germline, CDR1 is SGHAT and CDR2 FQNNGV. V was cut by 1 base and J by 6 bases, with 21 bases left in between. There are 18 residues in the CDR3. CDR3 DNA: TGTGCCAGCAGCTTAGTCCTCGCAGGCGGTAATGGTCCCGGGGAGCTGTTTTTT. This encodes CASSLVLAGGNGPGELFF.

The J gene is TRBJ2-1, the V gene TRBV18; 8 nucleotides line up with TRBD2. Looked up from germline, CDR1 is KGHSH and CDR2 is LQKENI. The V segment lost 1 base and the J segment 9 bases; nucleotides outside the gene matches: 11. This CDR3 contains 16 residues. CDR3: CASSPLGLARSPEQFF. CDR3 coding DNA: TGTGCCAGCTCACCACTTGGACTAGCACGCAGTCCTGAGCAGTTCTTC.

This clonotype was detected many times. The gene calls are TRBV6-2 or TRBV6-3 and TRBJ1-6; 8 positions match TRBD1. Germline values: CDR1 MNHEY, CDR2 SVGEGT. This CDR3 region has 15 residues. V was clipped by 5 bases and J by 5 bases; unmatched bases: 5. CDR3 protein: CASSNQGAHNSPLHF. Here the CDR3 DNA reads TGTGCCAGCAGTAATCAGGGGGCCCATAATTCACCCCTCCACTTT.

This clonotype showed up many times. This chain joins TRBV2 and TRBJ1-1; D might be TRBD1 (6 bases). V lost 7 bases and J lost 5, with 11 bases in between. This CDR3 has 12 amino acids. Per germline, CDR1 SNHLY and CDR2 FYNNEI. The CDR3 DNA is TGTGCCAGCACCCTCGGACAGACTGAAGCTTTCTTT. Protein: CASTLGQTEAFF.